This T cell receptor (beta chain) was profiled in a study of cytomegalovirus exposure and HLA in healthy donors. General study findings and limits: The authors enumerated roughly 180 TCR beta chains as linked to cytomegalovirus.

Some clones are missing from TCRdb's copy, which holds only in-frame ones; the method was immunoSEQ multiplex PCR. The table records approximately 120,000 clones, roughly 94% of them present only once. Remarks on this clone: Its target is unknown.

The material sequenced was PBMCs. The origin of this receptor is a woman younger than 35 in good health and CMV-seronegative.

CDR3 protein: CASSLDRGQPQHF. CDR3 DNA: TGTGCCAGCAGCTTAGATAGGGGGCAGCCCCAGCATTTT. The chain carries TRBV7-6 and TRBJ1-5; D possibly corresponds to TRBD1 (6 bases). This CDR3 contains 13 residues. V gave up 1 base and J gave up 7 bases, with 8 bases separating them. Germline assignment: CDR1 SGHVS and CDR2 FNYEAQ.